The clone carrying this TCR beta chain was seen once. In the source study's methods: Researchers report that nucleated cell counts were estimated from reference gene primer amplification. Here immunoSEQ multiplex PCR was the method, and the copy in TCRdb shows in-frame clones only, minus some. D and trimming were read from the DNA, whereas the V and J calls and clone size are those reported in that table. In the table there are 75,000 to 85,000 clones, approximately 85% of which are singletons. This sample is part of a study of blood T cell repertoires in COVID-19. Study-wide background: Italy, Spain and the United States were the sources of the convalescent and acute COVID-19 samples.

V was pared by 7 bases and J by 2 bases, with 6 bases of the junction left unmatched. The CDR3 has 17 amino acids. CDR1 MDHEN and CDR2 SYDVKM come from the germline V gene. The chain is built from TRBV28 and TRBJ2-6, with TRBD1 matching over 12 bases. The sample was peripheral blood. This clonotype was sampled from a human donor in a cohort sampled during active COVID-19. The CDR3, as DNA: TGTGCCAGCACCCGGGGACAGGGGGCGCCTGGGGCCAACGTCCTGACTTTC. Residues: CASTRGQGAPGANVLTF.